This TCR beta chain was sequenced in a study of T cell changes during pregnancy in multiple sclerosis. The CDR3 is 13 amino acids. V gave up 2 bases and J gave up 7 bases, with 10 bases separating them. CDR1 is SGHDT, CDR2 YYEEEE, per germline. The method was immunoSEQ multiplex PCR; TCRdb's version includes in-frame clones alone and lacks a portion of them. The sample lists 40,000 to 50,000 clones, approximately 92% seen once, with approximately 2% in the top ten. This sequence joins TRBV5-6 and TRBJ2-1, with D unresolved. This TCR was sampled from a female donor in good health, enrolled as a control in a pregnancy study. The sequenced sample was CD4+ T cells from peripheral blood mononuclear cells, obtained after pregnancy. CDR3 DNA: TGTGCCAGCAGCTTCGGCACGACAAATGAGCAGTTCTTC. As protein: CASSFGTTNEQFF.